This T cell receptor (beta chain) emerged from a study of OX40 agonist ivuxolimab in advanced cancers. Study as a whole: Patient treatment consisted of intravenous ivuxolimab administration every 2 weeks at 0.01 to 10 mg/kg.

Some clones are missing from TCRdb's copy, which holds only in-frame ones; the method was immunoSEQ multiplex PCR. The data show roughly 97,000 clones, over 85% seen once. Findings and limits, study-wide: Certain nonresponding patients likewise had low normalized T-cell clonal expansion. By week 6 at 0.1 to 3.0 mg/kg, blood CD4+ and CD8+ T cells had expanded clonally.

In the case of this clone: As yet, its antigen is unknown.

Here the sequenced sample was CD4+ or CD8+ T cells sorted from blood, taken in a trial of the OX40 agonist ivuxolimab. This TCR was recovered from an adult with an advanced solid tumor such as melanoma, head and neck, liver or kidney cancer.

CDR3 sequence: CASSRAPLDPSSYNSPLHF. CDR3 coding DNA: TGTGCCAGCTCACGCGCCCCACTAGACCCGAGCTCCTATAATTCACCCCTCCACTTT. The chain recombines TRBV18 with TRBJ1-6; D gene ambiguous. Trimming removed 4 bases at V and 0 bases at J, with 19 bases between. The length of the CDR3 is 19 residues. Germline values: CDR1 KGHSH, CDR2 LQKENI.